This T cell receptor (beta chain) was sequenced in a study of cytomegalovirus exposure and HLA in healthy donors. General study points: Presence/absence analyses assumed roughly uniform sequencing depth across donors, which may not hold.

The CDR3 is made up of 16 amino acids. Germline V gene sequence: CDR1 SGHVS, CDR2 FNYEAQ. V was pared by 6 bases and J by 1 base, with 5 bases of the junction left unmatched. As to this clone: Its specificity is not known.

PCR used 60 Vbeta primers and 13 Jbeta primers. The table came from immunoSEQ multiplex PCR; TCRdb's copy has only in-frame clones and leaves some out. Here the sample spans 75,000 to 90,000 clones, about 80% being singletons. The clonotype comes from a man aged 50-60 years in good health and CMV-seronegative. The source material was PBMCs. V usage is TRBV7-6 and J usage is TRBJ1-4; TRBD1 aligns across 10 bases. CDR3 DNA sequence: TGTGCCAGCAGTCGAGGACAGGGGGGAACTAATGAAAAACTGTTTTTT. Protein sequence: CASSRGQGGTNEKLFF. The complete variable domain, with remaining parts taken from reference TRBV7-6 and TRBJ1-4, reads GAGVSQSPRYKVTKRGQDVALRCDPISGHVSLYWYRQALGQGPEFLTYFNYEAQQDKSGLPNDRFSAERPEGSISTLTIQRTEQRDSAMYRCASSRGQGGTNEKLFFGSGTQLSVL.